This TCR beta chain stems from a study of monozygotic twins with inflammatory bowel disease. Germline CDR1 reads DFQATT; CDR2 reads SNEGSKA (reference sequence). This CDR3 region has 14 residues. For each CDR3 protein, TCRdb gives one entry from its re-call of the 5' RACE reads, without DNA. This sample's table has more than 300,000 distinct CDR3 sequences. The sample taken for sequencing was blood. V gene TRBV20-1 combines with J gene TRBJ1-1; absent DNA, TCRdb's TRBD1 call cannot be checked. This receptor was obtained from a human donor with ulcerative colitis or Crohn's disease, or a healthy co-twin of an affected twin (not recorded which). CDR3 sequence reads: CSVNQGAMNTEAFF.